What follows is one T cell receptor (beta chain) and its context. Libraries were prepared by immunoSEQ multiplex PCR; TCRdb keeps only in-frame clonotypes and omits some of them. The data contain fewer than 90,000 clones, 80% to 85% of them singletons. This entry belongs to a study of radiotherapy plus CTLA-4 blockade in lung cancer. The CDR3 is made up of 15 amino acids. The V and J ends lost 4 bases and 0 bases respectively, with 13 bases between them. Germline CDR1 and CDR2: SGHRS and YFSETQ. This sequence originates from a human donor with non-small cell lung cancer who had stable disease on radiotherapy plus ipilimumab. The genes are TRBV5-1 and TRBJ1-1; D is uncertain. The sample consisted of peripheral blood, taken from a patient treated with radiotherapy plus ipilimumab. CDR3: CASSVLGRLNTEAFF. The DNA of the CDR3 is TGCGCCAGCAGCGTATTAGGGAGGTTGAACACTGAAGCTTTCTTT. The whole variable domain, remainder taken from reference TRBV5-1 and TRBJ1-1, is KAGVTQTPRYLIKTRGQQVTLSCSPISGHRSVSWYQQTPGQGLQFLFEYFSETQRNKGNFPGRFSGRQFSNSRSEMNVSTLELGDSALYLCASSVLGRLNTEAFFGQGTRLTVV.